This TCR beta chain was sequenced for a study of vaccination effects on CD4 cells after COVID-19. General study findings and limits: Cross-reaction with common cold coronaviruses was seen in only 1 of 255 vaccine-induced clones from healthy vaccinees.

The data were produced by immunoSEQ multiplex PCR, yet TCRdb's version contains in-frame clones alone and is incomplete. This repertoire shows about 22,000 clones, approximately 77% found once; its top ten account for approximately 20%. Pools of viral peptides were used by the ViraFEST assay to expand antigen-specific CD4+ T cells ahead of sequencing. Having been cultured for around nine days, the cells underwent CD4+ T cell isolation. Vaccinees lacked prior SARS-CoV-2 infection and tested negative for nucleocapsid antibodies. Wells each received approximately 2 million PBMC, cultured with approximately 10 IU/ml IL-2 and about 10 ug/ml peptides. Both day 3 and day 7 saw half the medium replaced with IL-2 medium. CDR3 length: 16 residues. CDR1 is GTSNPN, CDR2 SVGIG, per germline (reference sequence). Trimming removed 3 bases from V and 5 bases from J, with 22 bases in between. Concerning this clone itself: The antigen remains unidentified.

The sample in question was CD4+ T cells from PBMCs cultured with HCoV-NL63 spike peptides, obtained before COVID-19 vaccination. This sequence was found in a human donor who received a COVID-19 vaccine. The chain uses TRBV30 and TRBJ2-5; D may correspond to TRBD1 or TRBD2 (5 bases each). In DNA form, the CDR3 reads TGTGCCTGGAGCAAGGGGTTGACGAGGGCCGGGGAGACCCAGTACTTC. It specifies CAWSKGLTRAGETQYF.